This TCR beta chain emerged from a study of CD8 T cells in ankylosing spondylitis. This clonotype has at least ten counts. Germline CDR1 SEHNR, CDR2 FQNEAQ (reference sequence). V was pared by 5 bases and J by 2 bases, with 12 bases between. CDR3 size: 14 residues. TCRdb re-called the 5' RACE reads with MiXCR, one entry per CDR3 protein. The sample consists of a few hundred thousand distinct CDR3 sequences, 10% to 13% of them appearing once. The source is a male donor with ankylosing spondylitis or in good health (not recorded which). This sequence joins TRBV7-9 and TRBJ1-2; TRBD1 might be the D (5 bases). Sequences were obtained from blood, either unsorted or a sorted T cell fraction (not recorded which). DNA of the CDR3: TGTGCCAGCAGCCCGGGGGACCTGAACTATGGCTACACCTTC. The encoded protein is CASSPGDLNYGYTF.